Judged by abundance, the clone carrying this TCR beta chain is medium-sized. Here immunoSEQ multiplex PCR was the method, and the copy in TCRdb shows in-frame clones only, minus some. The sample includes some 68,000 clones, roughly nine tenths of them seen just once. This entry belongs to a study of blood T cell repertoires in COVID-19. The V and J ends lost 6 bases and 12 bases respectively, with 15 bases between them. CDR3 length: 12 residues. Germline V gene data show CDR1 as SNHLY and CDR2 as FYNNEI. This clonotype originated in a man aged 35 to 55 with COVID-19, enrolled during active disease. Sequenced input: peripheral blood. This chain uses TRBV2 with TRBJ2-1; D gene uncertain. The CDR3: CASSLFPFLQFF. CDR3 bases: TGTGCCAGCAGCCTCTTTCCTTTTTTGCAGTTCTTC.